A single sample is the source of the 15 T cell receptor beta chains below, sequenced in a study of shared clonotypes between healthy human individuals. Sequencing used immunoSEQ multiplex PCR; TCRdb keeps in-frame clones, though not all of them. The sample holds over a million clones, about 80% seen once. The specimen sequenced was memory CD4+ T cells from PBMCs. Indicated subset: CD45RA-negative fraction. All receptors come from a man younger than 35 in good health. Some clones in this sample may be carry-over from other donors' samples.

The V gene is TRBV6-1, the J gene TRBJ2-7; D gene ambiguous. Trimming took off 2 bases at V and 7 bases at J, with 9 bases between the two ends. The length of the CDR3 is 12 residues. Germline values: CDR1 MNHNS, CDR2 SASEGT. CDR3 in amino acids: CASSEFRVEQYF. CDR3 nucleotides: TGTGCCAGCAGTGAATTTCGAGTAGAGCAGTACTTC.

In this sample, this clone turned up a few times. The CDR3 DNA follows: TGTGCCAGCAGCCTGGGACTAGCGGGAGGTCTGGGTGAGCAGTTCTTC. Translated, it gives CASSLGLAGGLGEQFF. The J gene is TRBJ2-1, the V gene TRBV7-9, with TRBD2 matching over 15 bases. Germline CDR1 and CDR2: SEHNR and FQNEAQ (reference sequence). The CDR3 runs to 16 residues. V was clipped by 5 bases and J by 9 bases; unmatched bases: 8. The complete variable domain, with remaining parts taken from reference TRBV7-9 and TRBJ2-1, reads DTGVSQNPRHKITKRGQNVTFRCDPISEHNRLYWYRQTLGQGPEFLTYFQNEAQLEKSRLLSDRFSAERPKGSFSTLEIQRTEQGDSAMYLCASSLGLAGGLGEQFFGPGTRLTVL.

To note about this clone: The junction differs from germline at one of its ends, possibly a read error. The chain has TRBV14 and TRBJ1-1; TRBD1 might be the D (5 bases). Germline loops: CDR1 SGHDN, CDR2 FVKESK. The CDR3 extends over 12 amino acids. CDR3 nucleotide sequence: TGTGCCAGCAGCAAAGACGGGGGTGAAGCTTTCTTT. Translating gives CASSKDGGEAFF. The full variable domain, with the rest looked up from reference TRBV14 and TRBJ1-1, is EAGVTQFPSHSVIEKGQTVTLRCDPISGHDNLYWYRRVMGKEIKFLLHFVKESKQDESGMPNNRFLAERTGGTYSTLKVQPAELEDSGVYFCASSKDGGEAFFGQGTRLTVV.

The chain joins TRBV4-1 to TRBJ2-1; no reliable D call. The CDR3 spans 15 residues. Germline V lookup: CDR1 MGHRA, CDR2 YSYEKL. V lost 4 bases and J lost 7, with 17 bases in between. The CDR3 DNA reads as TGCGCCAGCAGCCCGGACCAGCCCCGCGTAAATGAGCAGTTCTTC. It specifies CASSPDQPRVNEQFF.

This clone was counted once. The CDR3 spells CATSRTGTPKETQYF. CDR3 bases: TGTGCCACCAGCAGGACCGGGACACCAAAAGAGACCCAGTACTTC. The chain recombines TRBV15 with TRBJ2-5; D is possibly TRBD1 (6 bases). Germline V gene data show CDR1 as LNHNV and CDR2 as YYDKDF (reference sequence). Trimming took off 3 bases at V and 3 bases at J, with 14 bases between the two ends. There are 15 residues in the CDR3.

The chain uses TRBV4-2 and TRBJ2-5; D remains unclear. Trimming took 1 base from V and 5 from J, leaving 11 bases between them. Germline CDR1 LGHNA, CDR2 YNFKEQ. The CDR3 sequence is 14 residues long. CDR3 in amino acids: CASSQGYLRETQYF. CDR3 DNA sequence: TGTGCCAGCAGCCAAGGCTACCTAAGGGAGACCCAGTACTTC.

CDR3 DNA sequence: TGCGCCAGCAGCCCATATCCGACAGGGCGGTCCTACAATGAGCAGTTCTTC. It specifies CASSPYPTGRSYNEQFF. The V gene is TRBV4-3, the J gene TRBJ2-1, with 7 bases that match TRBD1. The CDR3 contains 17 residues. From germline, CDR1 is LGHNA and CDR2 YSLEER. The trim removed 4 bases at V and 1 base at J, leaving 10 bases unmatched.

The chain is built from TRBV28 and TRBJ2-3, with TRBD1 identical over 10 bases. With 4 bases clipped from V and 10 bases from J, the junction kept 8 bases outside the gene matches. Germline V gene lookup returns CDR1 MDHEN and CDR2 SYDVKM. The CDR3 totals 14 residues. The DNA for the CDR3 is TGTGCCAGCAGTTCTCCTCGGACAGGGGGTTCGCAGTATTTT. Translating it yields CASSSPRTGGSQYF.

The V gene is TRBV29-1, the J gene TRBJ1-4; D is unclear. From germline, CDR1 is SQVTM and CDR2 ANQGSEA. The ends were cut back, 2 bases at V and 8 bases at J, with 15 bases in the middle. The length of the CDR3 is 14 residues. The CDR3 loop is CSVEFSSFGEKLFF. The CDR3, as DNA: TGCAGCGTTGAATTCTCCAGCTTCGGGGAAAAACTGTTTTTT.

Remarks on this clone: The same CDR3 also results from other DNA sequences found in this sample. J is TRBJ2-7 and V is TRBV28; 7 positions agree with TRBD2. CDR1 and CDR2 (germline): MDHEN, SYDVKM. This CDR3 is built from 13 residues. Trimming at V came to 5 bases and at J to 4 bases, leaving 5 bases not matched to a gene. The DNA of the CDR3 is TGTGCCAGCAGTCTTTCCGGGGGGTACGAGCAGTACTTC. It translates to CASSLSGGYEQYF.

The chain is built from TRBV7-9 and TRBJ1-2, with unresolved D. The V end was cut by 3 bases, the J end by 0 bases, with 5 bases between. The CDR3 has 13 amino acids. CDR1 is SEHNR, CDR2 FQNEAQ, per germline (reference sequence). The CDR3 sequence: CASSFVANYGYTF. CDR3 DNA: TGTGCCAGCAGCTTCGTAGCTAACTATGGCTACACCTTC.

The J gene is TRBJ1-1, the V gene TRBV5-1; a weak D match, TRBD1 (5 bases). The CDR3 consists of 16 residues. Germline CDR1 SGHRS, CDR2 YFSETQ. Trimming removed 3 bases from V and 3 bases from J, with 18 bases in between. The CDR3 reads CASSWGLVGYDTEAFF. The CDR3 DNA reads as TGCGCCAGCAGCTGGGGCTTGGTTGGGTATGACACTGAAGCTTTCTTT. Complete variable domain (other parts from reference TRBV5-1 and TRBJ1-1): KAGVTQTPRYLIKTRGQQVTLSCSPISGHRSVSWYQQTPGQGLQFLFEYFSETQRNKGNFPGRFSGRQFSNSRSEMNVSTLELGDSALYLCASSWGLVGYDTEAFFGQGTRLTVV.

V is TRBV7-6 and J is TRBJ2-4; TRBD2 is a possible D gene (5 bases). Germline-derived CDR1 and CDR2 are SGHVS and FNYEAQ. Trimming left V 5 bases short and J 0 bases short, with 8 bases between. The CDR3 contains 14 residues. This CDR3 reads CASSPGLAKNIQYF. CDR3 DNA: TGTGCCAGCAGCCCCGGACTAGCCAAAAACATTCAGTACTTC.

J is TRBJ1-1 and V is TRBV5-8; D unclear. Germline V gene sequence: CDR1 SGHTS, CDR2 YDEGEE. With 1 base removed from V and 0 bases from J, the gap between germline ends came to 13 bases. The CDR3 has 16 amino acids. CDR3 sequence (DNA): TGTGCCAGCAGCTTGCGTTCGGGCGGAATGAACACTGAAGCTTTCTTT. Translating it yields CASSLRSGGMNTEAFF.

This sequence joins TRBV4-1 and TRBJ1-1; 7 bases line up with TRBD1. With V trimmed by 2 bases and J by 1 base, 4 bases remained unmatched. The CDR3 is 15 amino acids. Germline CDR1 reads MGHRA; CDR2 reads YSYEKL. This CDR3 reads CASSQRDRANTEAFF. For the CDR3, the DNA is TGCGCCAGCAGCCAAAGAGACAGGGCGAACACTGAAGCTTTCTTT.